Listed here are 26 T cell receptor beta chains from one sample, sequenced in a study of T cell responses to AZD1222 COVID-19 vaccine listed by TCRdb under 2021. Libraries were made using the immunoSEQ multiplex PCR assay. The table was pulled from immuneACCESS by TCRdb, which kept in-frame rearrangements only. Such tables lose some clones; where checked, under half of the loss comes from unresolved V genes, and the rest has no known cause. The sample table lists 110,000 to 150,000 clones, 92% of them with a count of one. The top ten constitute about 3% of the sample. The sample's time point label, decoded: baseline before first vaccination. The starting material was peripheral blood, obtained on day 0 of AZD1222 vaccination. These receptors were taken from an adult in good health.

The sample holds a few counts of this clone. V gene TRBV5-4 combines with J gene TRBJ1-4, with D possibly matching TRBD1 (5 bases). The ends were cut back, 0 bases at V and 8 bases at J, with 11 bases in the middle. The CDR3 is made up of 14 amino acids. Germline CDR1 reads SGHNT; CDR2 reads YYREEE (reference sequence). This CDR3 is CASSLGVGGEKLFF. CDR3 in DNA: TGTGCCAGCAGCTTGGGTGTGGGGGGAGAAAAACTGTTTTTT.

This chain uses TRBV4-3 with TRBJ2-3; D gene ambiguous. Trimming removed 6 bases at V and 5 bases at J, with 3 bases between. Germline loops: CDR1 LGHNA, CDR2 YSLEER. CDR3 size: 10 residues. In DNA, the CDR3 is TGCGCCAGCAGAAAAGATACGCAGTATTTT. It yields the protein CASRKDTQYF.

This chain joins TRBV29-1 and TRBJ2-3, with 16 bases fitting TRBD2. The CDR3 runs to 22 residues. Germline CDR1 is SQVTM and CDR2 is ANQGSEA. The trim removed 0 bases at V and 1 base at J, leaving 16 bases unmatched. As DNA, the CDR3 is TGCAGCGTTGAAGATCAGCCCCGGGGGGGACTAGCGGGAGGGCCTCGCACAGATACGCAGTATTTT. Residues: CSVEDQPRGGLAGGPRTDTQYF.

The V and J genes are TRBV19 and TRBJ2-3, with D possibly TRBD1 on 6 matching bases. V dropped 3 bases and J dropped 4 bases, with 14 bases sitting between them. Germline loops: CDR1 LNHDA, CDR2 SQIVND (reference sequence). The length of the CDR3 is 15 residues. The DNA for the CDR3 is TGTGCCAGTAGTATCCGCAGGGGTAGGCCAGATACGCAGTATTTT. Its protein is CASSIRRGRPDTQYF.

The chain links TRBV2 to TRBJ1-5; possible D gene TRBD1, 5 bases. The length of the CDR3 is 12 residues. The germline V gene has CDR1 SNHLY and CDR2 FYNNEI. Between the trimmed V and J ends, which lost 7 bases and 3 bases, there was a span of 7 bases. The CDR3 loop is CASMGTNQPQHF. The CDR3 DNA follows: TGTGCCAGCATGGGGACCAATCAGCCCCAGCATTTT.

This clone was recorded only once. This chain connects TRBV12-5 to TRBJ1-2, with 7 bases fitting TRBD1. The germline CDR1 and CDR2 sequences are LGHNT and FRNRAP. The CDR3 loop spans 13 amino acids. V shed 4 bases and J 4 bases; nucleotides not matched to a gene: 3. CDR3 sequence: CASGWTGAYGYTF. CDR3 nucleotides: TGTGCTAGTGGTTGGACAGGAGCCTATGGCTACACCTTC.

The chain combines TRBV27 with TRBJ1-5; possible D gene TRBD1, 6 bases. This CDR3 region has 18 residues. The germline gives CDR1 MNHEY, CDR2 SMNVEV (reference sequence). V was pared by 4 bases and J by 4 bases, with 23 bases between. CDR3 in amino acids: CASSSGQLSLVLNQPQHF. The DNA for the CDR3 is TGTGCCAGCAGTTCCGGACAGCTTAGCCTGGTTTTGAATCAGCCCCAGCATTTT.

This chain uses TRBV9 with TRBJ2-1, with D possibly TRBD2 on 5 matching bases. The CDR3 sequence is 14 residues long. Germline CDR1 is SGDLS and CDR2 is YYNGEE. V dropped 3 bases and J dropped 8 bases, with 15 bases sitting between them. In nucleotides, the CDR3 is TGTGCCAGCAGCGCCTCGGGAAATTCTTATGAGCAGTTCTTC. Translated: CASSASGNSYEQFF.

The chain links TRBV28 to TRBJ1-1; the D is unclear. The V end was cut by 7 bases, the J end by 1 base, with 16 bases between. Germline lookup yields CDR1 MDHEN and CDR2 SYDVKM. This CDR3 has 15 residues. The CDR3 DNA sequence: TGTGCCAGCACACTCGGCGGGTCGCAGAACACTGAAGCTTTCTTT. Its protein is CASTLGGSQNTEAFF. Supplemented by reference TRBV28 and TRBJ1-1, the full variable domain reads DVKVTQSSRYLVKRTGEKVFLECVQDMDHENMFWYRQDPGLGLRLIYFSYDVKMKEKGDIPEGYSVSREKKERFSLILESASTNQTSMYLCASTLGGSQNTEAFFGQGTRLTVV.

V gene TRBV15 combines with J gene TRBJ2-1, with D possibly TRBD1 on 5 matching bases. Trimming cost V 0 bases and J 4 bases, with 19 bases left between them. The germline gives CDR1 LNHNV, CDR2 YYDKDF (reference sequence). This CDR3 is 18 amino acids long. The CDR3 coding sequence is TGTGCCACCAGCAGAGAAGGGGCGATGGCTTTGGTATACAATGAGCAGTTCTTC. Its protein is CATSREGAMALVYNEQFF.

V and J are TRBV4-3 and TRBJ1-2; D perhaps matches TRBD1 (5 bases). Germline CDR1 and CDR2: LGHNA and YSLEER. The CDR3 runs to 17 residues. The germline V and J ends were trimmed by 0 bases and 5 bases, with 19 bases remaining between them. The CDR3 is CASSQEFSGRNFYGYTF. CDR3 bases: TGCGCCAGCAGCCAAGAGTTTTCAGGGAGAAATTTTTATGGCTACACCTTC.

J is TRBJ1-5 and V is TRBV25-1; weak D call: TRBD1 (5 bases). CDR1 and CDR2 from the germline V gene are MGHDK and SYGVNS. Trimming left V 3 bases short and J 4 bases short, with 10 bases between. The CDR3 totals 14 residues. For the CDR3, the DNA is TGTGCCAGCAGTGAGCTACAGGATAATCAGCCCCAGCATTTT. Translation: CASSELQDNQPQHF. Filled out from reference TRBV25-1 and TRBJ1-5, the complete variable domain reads EADIYQTPRYLVIGTGKKITLECSQTMGHDKMYWYQQDPGMELHLIHYSYGVNSTEKGDLSSESTVSRIRTEHFPLTLESARPSHTSQYLCASSELQDNQPQHFGDGTRLSIL.

The CDR3 loop is CASSTGTESNYGYTF. The DNA of the CDR3 is TGTGCCAGCAGTACCGGGACAGAATCTAACTATGGCTACACCTTC. The V and J genes are TRBV6-5 and TRBJ1-2, with TRBD1 identical over 7 bases. Germline-derived CDR1 and CDR2 are MNHEY and SVGAGI. After removal of 5 bases from V and 0 bases from J, the junction contained 6 bases not matched to a gene. The CDR3 extends over 15 amino acids.

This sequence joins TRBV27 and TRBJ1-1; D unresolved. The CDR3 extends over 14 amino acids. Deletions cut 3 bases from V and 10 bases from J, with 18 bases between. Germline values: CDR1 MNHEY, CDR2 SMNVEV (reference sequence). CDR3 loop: CASSLVPAGSLAFF. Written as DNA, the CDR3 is TGTGCCAGCAGTTTGGTGCCCGCGGGCAGTTTAGCTTTCTTT.

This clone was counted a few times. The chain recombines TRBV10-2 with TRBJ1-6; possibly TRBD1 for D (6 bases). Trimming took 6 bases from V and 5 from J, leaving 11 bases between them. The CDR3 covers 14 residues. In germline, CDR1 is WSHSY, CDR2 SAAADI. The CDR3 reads CASSHDRNNSPLHF. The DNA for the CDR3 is TGCGCCAGCAGCCATGACAGGAATAATTCACCCCTCCACTTT.

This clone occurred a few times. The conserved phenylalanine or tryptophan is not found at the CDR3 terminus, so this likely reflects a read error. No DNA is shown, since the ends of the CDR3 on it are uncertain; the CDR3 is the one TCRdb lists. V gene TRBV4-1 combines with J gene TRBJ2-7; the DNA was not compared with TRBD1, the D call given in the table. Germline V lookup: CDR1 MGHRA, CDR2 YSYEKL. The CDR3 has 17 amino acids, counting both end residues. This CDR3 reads CASSQDFGGTGQYPLDL.

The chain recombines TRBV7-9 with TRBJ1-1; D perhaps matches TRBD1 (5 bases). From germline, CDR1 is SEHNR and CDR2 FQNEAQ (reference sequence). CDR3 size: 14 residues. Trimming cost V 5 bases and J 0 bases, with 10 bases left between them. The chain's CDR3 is CASSGAGMNTEAFF. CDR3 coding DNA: TGTGCCAGCAGCGGGGCGGGTATGAACACTGAAGCTTTCTTT.

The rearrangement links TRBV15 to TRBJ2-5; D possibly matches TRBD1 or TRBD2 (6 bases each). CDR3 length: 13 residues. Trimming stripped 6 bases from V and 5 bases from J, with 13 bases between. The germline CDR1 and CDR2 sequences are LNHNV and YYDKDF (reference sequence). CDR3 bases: TGTGCCACCAGAGGGGGGCAGGTGGAGACCCAGTACTTC. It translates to CATRGGQVETQYF.

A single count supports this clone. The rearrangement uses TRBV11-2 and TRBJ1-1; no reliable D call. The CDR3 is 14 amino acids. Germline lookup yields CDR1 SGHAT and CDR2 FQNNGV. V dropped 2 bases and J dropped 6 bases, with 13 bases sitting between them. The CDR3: CASSLPTPLSEAFF. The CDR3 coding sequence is TGTGCCAGCAGCTTACCCACTCCTTTATCTGAAGCTTTCTTT.

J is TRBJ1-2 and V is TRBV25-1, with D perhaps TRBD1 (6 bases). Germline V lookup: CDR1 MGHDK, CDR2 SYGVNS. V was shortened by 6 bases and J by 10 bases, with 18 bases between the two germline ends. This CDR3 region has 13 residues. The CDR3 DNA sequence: TGTGCCAGCAGCATTACAGGGTTGGGAGACTACACCTTC. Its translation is CASSITGLGDYTF.

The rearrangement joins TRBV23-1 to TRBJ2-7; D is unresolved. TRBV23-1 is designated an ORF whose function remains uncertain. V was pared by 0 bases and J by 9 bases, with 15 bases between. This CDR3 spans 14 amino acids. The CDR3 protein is CASSQSWPLVGQYF. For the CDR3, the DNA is TGCGCCAGCAGTCAATCGTGGCCGCTCGTTGGGCAGTACTTC.

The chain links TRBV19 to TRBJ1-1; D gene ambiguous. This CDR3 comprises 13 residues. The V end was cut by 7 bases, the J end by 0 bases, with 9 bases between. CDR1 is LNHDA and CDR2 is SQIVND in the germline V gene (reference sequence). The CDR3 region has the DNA TGTGCCAGTATCCGGGATCTGAACACTGAAGCTTTCTTT. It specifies CASIRDLNTEAFF.

CDR3 in amino acids: CASSRLQGTEAFF. In DNA, the CDR3 is TGTGCCAGCAGCCGTCTTCAGGGCACTGAAGCTTTCTTT. The V call is TRBV3-1 (or the pseudogene TRBV3-2), the J call TRBJ1-1, with D possibly being TRBD1 (5 bases). The CDR3 length is 13 residues. V dropped 4 bases and J dropped 4 bases, with 10 bases sitting between them. Germline assignment: CDR1 LGHDT and CDR2 YNNKEL (reference sequence).

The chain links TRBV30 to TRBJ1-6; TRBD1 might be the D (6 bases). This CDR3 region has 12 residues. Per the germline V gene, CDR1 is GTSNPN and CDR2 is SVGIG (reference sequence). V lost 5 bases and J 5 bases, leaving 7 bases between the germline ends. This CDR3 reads CAWGQNNSPLHF. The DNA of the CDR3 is TGTGCCTGGGGACAGAATAATTCACCCCTCCACTTT.

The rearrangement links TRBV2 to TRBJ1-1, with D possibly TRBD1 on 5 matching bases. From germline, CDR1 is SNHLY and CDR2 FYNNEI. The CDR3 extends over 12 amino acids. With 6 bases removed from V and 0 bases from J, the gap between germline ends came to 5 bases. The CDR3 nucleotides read TGTGCCAGCAGCAGGGTGAACACTGAAGCTTTCTTT. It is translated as CASSRVNTEAFF.

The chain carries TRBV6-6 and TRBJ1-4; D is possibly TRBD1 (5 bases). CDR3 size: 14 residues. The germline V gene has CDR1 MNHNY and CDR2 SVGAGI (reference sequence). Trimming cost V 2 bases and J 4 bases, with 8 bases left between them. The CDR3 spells CASSYRGGNEKLFF. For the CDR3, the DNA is TGTGCCAGCAGTTACAGGGGAGGTAATGAAAAACTGTTTTTT.